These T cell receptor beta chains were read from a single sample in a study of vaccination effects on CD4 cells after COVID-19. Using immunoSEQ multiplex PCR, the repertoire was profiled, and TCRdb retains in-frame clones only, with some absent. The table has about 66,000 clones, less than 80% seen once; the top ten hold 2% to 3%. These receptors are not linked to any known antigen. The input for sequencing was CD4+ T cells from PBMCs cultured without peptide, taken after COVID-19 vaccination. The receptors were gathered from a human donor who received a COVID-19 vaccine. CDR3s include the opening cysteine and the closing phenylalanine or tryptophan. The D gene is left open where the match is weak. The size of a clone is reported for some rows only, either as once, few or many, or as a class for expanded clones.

TGTGCCAGCAGCCGAACACGGCTCCTTAATGAAAAACTGTTTTTT	CASSRTRLLNEKLFF	.	.	TRBV27	TRBJ1-4
TGCGCCAGCAGTAAGGAGGGGGCGCCTGGCTACACCTTC	CASSKEGAPGYTF	TRBD1	few	TRBV23-1	TRBJ1-2
TGTGCCAGCAGTTTGGGGGGAAACACCATATATTTT	CASSLGGNTIYF	.	.	TRBV12-3/TRBV12-4	TRBJ1-3
TGTGCCAGCTCACCAGGCACCAACTATGGCTACACCTTC	CASSPGTNYGYTF	.	.	TRBV18	TRBJ1-2
TGTGCCAGCAGCCCACAGCAGGGGATCGGGGAGACCCAGTACTTC	CASSPQQGIGETQYF	.	.	TRBV7-8	TRBJ2-5
TGTGCCACCAAATCGGGGGAATTCTTGAGCTCCTATAATTCACCCCTCCACTTT	CATKSGEFLSSYNSPLHF	.	.	TRBV10-3	TRBJ1-6
TGTGCCCGGGGGCCCCCCGACAGCCTGAATTCACCCCTCCACTTT	CARGPPDSLNSPLHF	.	.	TRBV30	TRBJ1-6
TGTGCCAGCTCACCACTGGCCAGCCATCAACCCAAGCCCACCTATAATTCACCCCTCCACTTT	CASSPLASHQPKPTYNSPLHF	.	.	TRBV18	TRBJ1-6
TGTGCCAGCAGGGCAGGGAATGGTGGCTACACCTTC	CASRAGNGGYTF	.	.	TRBV6-4	TRBJ1-2
TGTGCCAGCAGCTTGGACAGGGGGCAAGGCTACACCTTC	CASSLDRGQGYTF	TRBD1	.	TRBV7-2	TRBJ1-2
TGTGCCAGCACTAAACCTGGACTAGCGGGGGGGGAGACCCAGTACTTC	CASTKPGLAGGETQYF	TRBD2	.	TRBV6-6	TRBJ2-5
TGTGCCAGCAGTAAGAATAGAGGGGACATTCAGTACTTC	CASSKNRGDIQYF	.	.	TRBV27	TRBJ2-4
TGTGCCACCAGCCATAGACAGGTGGGAGAGACCCAGTACTTC	CATSHRQVGETQYF	.	.	TRBV24-1	TRBJ2-5
TGTGCCAGCAGACGTACTAGCGGGGAGACCCAGTACTTC	CASRRTSGETQYF	TRBD2	.	TRBV6-6	TRBJ2-5
TGTGCCAGCAGCTCGGAGACAGGGACCACAGATACGCAGTATTTT	CASSSETGTTDTQYF	TRBD1	.	TRBV7-3	TRBJ2-3
TGTGCCAGCACCCAAAGACAGGGCTCAACCACCGGGGAGCTGTTTTTT	CASTQRQGSTTGELFF	TRBD1	.	TRBV5-5	TRBJ2-2
TGTGCCAGCAGCTCCCCCCGGGACCAAGGAAACACCATATATTTT	CASSSPRDQGNTIYF	.	.	TRBV5-4	TRBJ1-3
TGTGCCAGCAGCTCCTACAGGGGTGGAAACACCATATATTTT	CASSSYRGGNTIYF	TRBD1	.	TRBV7-9	TRBJ1-3
TGCGCCAGCAGCTTGGTGGGGGATTCTAACTATGGCTACACCTTC	CASSLVGDSNYGYTF	.	once	TRBV5-1	TRBJ1-2
TGTGCCTGGAGTGTACAACAGAAGATCACAGATACGCAGTATTTT	CAWSVQQKITDTQYF	.	.	TRBV30	TRBJ2-3
TGTGCCAGCCGGGACGGTGAAAAACTGTTTTTT	CASRDGEKLFF	.	.	TRBV7-9	TRBJ1-4
TGTGCCACTTCCCCGGCGAGGGCCGATATCAACACTGAAGCTTTCTTT	CATSPARADINTEAFF	.	few	TRBV19	TRBJ1-1
TGTGCCAGCACGGCTAGCGGGGGGGTTACGGATACGCAGTATTTT	CASTASGGVTDTQYF	TRBD2	.	TRBV6-5	TRBJ2-3
TGTGCCAGCAGCTTAGGAGTTAATTCACCCCTCCACTTT	CASSLGVNSPLHF	.	.	TRBV11-3	TRBJ1-6
TGCGCCAGCAGCCACCTGGACAGGGGGCGAGTAGCTTTCTTT	CASSHLDRGRVAFF	TRBD1	once	TRBV4-1	TRBJ1-1
TGTGCCTGGTATACTGGGGCAGATACGCAGTATTTT	CAWYTGADTQYF	.	.	TRBV30	TRBJ2-3
TGTGCCAGCAGTGAGACGAGGGGGCAAGAGACCCAGTACTTC	CASSETRGQETQYF	.	.	TRBV6-1	TRBJ2-5